A selection of T cell receptor beta chains follows, all from one sample in a study of human T cells and chemical hapten exposure. From the RACE reads, TCRdb called clonotypes with MiXCR, one entry per CDR3 protein. The profile shows around 71,000 distinct CDR3 sequences, 7.5% to 10% of them singletons. This sample comprised whole blood, obtained in connection with sensitization to the hapten diphenylcyclopropenone (DPC). These receptors all come from a woman in her thirties or forties with alopecia areata. Some clones in this sample may be carry-over from other donors' samples. Each CDR3 is given with its conserved first and last residue. Fields, in order: V gene, clone size, J gene, D gene, CDR3 protein, CDR3 DNA. A D gene is named only where the DNA matches it firmly. Expanded clones are given a class, and other clones once, few, many or no size at all.

TRBV27	.	TRBJ2-1	TRBD1	CASMLSTGGEQFF	TGTGCCAGCATGCTTTCCACAGGGGGTGAGCAGTTCTTC
TRBV19	many	TRBJ1-2	TRBD1	CASSISPGDSTTNYGYTF	TGTGCCAGTAGTATATCGCCCGGGGACAGCACTACTAACTATGGCTACACCTTC
TRBV2	many	TRBJ1-2	.	CASSVQDSSSSNYGYTF	TGTGCCAGCAGTGTACAGGACAGCTCCTCTTCTAACTATGGCTACACCTTC
TRBV18	many	TRBJ1-1	.	CASSPVGEAFF	TGTGCCAGCTCACCTGTTGGGGAAGCTTTCTTT
TRBV29-1	.	TRBJ1-1	.	CSVDSGVTEAFF	TGCAGCGTTGACTCAGGGGTCACTGAAGCTTTCTTT
TRBV7-2	many	TRBJ2-5	TRBD2	CASSLGLAGLQETQYF	TGTGCCAGCAGCTTAGGACTAGCGGGGCTCCAAGAGACCCAGTACTTC
TRBV20-1	few	TRBJ2-1	.	CSARDPGAPLYNEQFF	TGCAGTGCTAGGGACCCCGGGGCGCCTCTTTACAATGAGCAGTTCTTC
TRBV2	few	TRBJ1-6	TRBD1	CASVGTGLSPLHF	TGTGCCAGCGTCGGGACAGGGCTCTCACCCCTCCACTTT
TRBV6-6	.	TRBJ1-2	TRBD1	CASIPGGVSNYGYTF	TGTGCCAGCATCCCAGGGGGCGTATCAAACTATGGCTACACCTTC
TRBV2	few	TRBJ2-3	.	CASSGDYDTQYF	TGTGCCAGCAGTGGTGACTACGATACGCAGTATTTT
TRBV25-1	.	TRBJ2-5	.	CASSLGQRSLQETQYF	TGTGCCAGCAGCCTCGGACAGAGAAGCCTCCAAGAGACCCAGTACTTC
TRBV29-1	few	TRBJ2-2	TRBD1	CSVAQGTGELFF	TGCAGCGTTGCACAGGGGACCGGGGAGCTGTTTTTT
TRBV5-1	many	TRBJ2-5	TRBD2	CASSRAGDQETQYF	TGCGCCAGCAGCCGTGCGGGGGACCAAGAGACCCAGTACTTC
TRBV6-6	many	TRBJ2-6	.	CASSYGGTGANVLTF	TGTGCCAGCAGTTACGGGGGGACTGGGGCCAACGTCCTGACTTTC
TRBV6-4	many	TRBJ2-2	.	CASRDVTGELFF	TGTGCCAGCAGAGACGTTACCGGGGAGCTGTTTTTT
TRBV5-1	many	TRBJ1-1	.	CASSFNREMNTEAFF	TGCGCCAGCAGCTTTAACAGGGAGATGAACACTGAAGCTTTCTTT
TRBV6-1	.	TRBJ1-1	.	CASSEVENTEAFF	TGTGCCAGCAGTGAAGTGGAGAACACTGAAGCTTTCTTT
TRBV12-3/TRBV12-4	many	TRBJ2-3	.	CASSLRDTQYF	TGTGCCAGCAGTTTACGGGATACGCAGTATTTT
TRBV12-3/TRBV12-4	few	TRBJ1-5	.	CASTLWGGNQPQHF	TGTGCCAGCACCCTATGGGGGGGCAATCAGCCCCAGCATTTT